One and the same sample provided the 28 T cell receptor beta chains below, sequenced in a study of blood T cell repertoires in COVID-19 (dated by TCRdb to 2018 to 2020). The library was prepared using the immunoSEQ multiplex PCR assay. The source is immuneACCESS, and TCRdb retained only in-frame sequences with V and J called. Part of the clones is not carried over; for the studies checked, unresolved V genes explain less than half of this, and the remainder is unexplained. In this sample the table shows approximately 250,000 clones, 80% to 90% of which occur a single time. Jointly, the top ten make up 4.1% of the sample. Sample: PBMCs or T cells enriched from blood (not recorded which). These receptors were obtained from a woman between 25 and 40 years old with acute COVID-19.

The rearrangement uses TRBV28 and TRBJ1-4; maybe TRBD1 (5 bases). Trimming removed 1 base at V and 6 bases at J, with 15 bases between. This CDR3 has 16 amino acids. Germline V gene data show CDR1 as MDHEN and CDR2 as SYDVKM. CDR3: CASSLLRGQADEKLFF. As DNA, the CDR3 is TGTGCCAGCAGTTTATTGAGAGGACAAGCCGATGAAAAACTGTTTTTT. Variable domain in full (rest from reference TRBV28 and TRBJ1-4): DVKVTQSSRYLVKRTGEKVFLECVQDMDHENMFWYRQDPGLGLRLIYFSYDVKMKEKGDIPEGYSVSREKKERFSLILESASTNQTSMYLCASSLLRGQADEKLFFGSGTQLSVL.

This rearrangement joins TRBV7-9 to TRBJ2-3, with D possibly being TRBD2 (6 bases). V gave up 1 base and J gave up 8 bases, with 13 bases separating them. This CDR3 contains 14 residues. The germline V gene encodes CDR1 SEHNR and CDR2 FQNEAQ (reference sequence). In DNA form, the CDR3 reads TGTGCCAGCAGCTTAGGGACCTCCGGGGGTACGCAGTATTTT. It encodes CASSLGTSGGTQYF.

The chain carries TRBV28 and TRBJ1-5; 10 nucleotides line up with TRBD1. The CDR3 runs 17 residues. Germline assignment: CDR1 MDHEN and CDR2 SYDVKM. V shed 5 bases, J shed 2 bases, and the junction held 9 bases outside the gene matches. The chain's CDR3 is CASSPHPTGGGNQPQHF. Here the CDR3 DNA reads TGTGCCAGCAGTCCCCACCCGACAGGGGGCGGCAATCAGCCCCAGCATTTT.

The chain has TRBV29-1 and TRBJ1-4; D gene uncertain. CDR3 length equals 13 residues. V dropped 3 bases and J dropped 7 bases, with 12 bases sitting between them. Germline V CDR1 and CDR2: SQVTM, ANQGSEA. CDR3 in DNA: TGCAGCGTTGAGGTTCAGGCAGGTGAAAAACTGTTTTTT. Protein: CSVEVQAGEKLFF.

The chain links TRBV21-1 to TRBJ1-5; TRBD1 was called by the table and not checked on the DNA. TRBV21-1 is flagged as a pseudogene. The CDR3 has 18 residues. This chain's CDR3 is CASSKRIGQTIFDQPQHF. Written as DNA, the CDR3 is TGTGCCAGCAGCAAGCGAATCGGACAGACCATTTTTGATCAGCCCCAGCATTTT.

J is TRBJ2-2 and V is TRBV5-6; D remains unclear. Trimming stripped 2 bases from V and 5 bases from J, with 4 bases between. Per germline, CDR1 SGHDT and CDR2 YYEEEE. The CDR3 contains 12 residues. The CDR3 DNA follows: TGTGCCAGCAGCTTAATAACCGGGGAGCTGTTTTTT. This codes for CASSLITGELFF.

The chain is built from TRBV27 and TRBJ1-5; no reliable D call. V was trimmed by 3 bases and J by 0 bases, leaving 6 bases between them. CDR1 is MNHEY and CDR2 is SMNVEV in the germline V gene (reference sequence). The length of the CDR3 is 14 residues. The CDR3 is CASSFGGSNQPQHF. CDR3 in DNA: TGTGCCAGCAGTTTTGGCGGTAGCAATCAGCCCCAGCATTTT.

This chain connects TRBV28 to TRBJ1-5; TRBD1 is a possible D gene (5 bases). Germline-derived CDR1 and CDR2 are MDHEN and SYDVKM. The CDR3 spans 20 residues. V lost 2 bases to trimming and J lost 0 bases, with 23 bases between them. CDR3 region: CASSLGGAERIFSSNQPQHF. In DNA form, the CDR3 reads TGTGCCAGCAGTTTAGGTGGGGCCGAGCGTATTTTTAGTAGCAATCAGCCCCAGCATTTT.

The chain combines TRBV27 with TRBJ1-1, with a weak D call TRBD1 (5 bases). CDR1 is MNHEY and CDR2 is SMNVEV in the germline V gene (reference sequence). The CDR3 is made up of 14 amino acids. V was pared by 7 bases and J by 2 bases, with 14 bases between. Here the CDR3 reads CASTPRRGNTEAFF. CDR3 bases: TGTGCCAGCACGCCGCGGAGGGGCAACACTGAAGCTTTCTTT.

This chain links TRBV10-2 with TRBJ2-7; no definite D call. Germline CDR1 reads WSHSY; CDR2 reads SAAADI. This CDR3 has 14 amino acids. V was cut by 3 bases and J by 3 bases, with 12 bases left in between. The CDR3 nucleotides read TGCGCCAGCAGTGATTCTGGAGCTCGCTACGAGCAGTACTTC. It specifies CASSDSGARYEQYF.

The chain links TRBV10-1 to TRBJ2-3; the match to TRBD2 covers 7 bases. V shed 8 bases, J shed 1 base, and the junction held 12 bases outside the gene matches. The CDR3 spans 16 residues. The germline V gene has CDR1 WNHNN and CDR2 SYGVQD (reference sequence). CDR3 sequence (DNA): TGCGCCAGCCCCAAGGTGTGGGGGAGGGGCACAGATACGCAGTATTTT. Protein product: CASPKVWGRGTDTQYF.

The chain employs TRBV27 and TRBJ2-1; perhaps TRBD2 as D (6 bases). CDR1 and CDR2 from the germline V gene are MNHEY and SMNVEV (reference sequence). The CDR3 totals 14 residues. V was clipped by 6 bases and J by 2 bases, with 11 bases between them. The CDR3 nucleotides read TGTGCCAGCAGAACGGAGGGAGCCTACAATGAGCAGTTCTTC. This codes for CASRTEGAYNEQFF.

DNA for the CDR3: TGTGCCAGCTCACCCCCTAGCGGACTATCCTACAATGAGCAGTTCTTC. Its translation: CASSPPSGLSYNEQFF. This sequence joins TRBV18 and TRBJ2-1; 7 nucleotides align to TRBD2. The germline CDR1 and CDR2 sequences are KGHSH and LQKENI. The CDR3 totals 16 residues. With V trimmed by 3 bases and J by 1 base, 6 bases remained unmatched.

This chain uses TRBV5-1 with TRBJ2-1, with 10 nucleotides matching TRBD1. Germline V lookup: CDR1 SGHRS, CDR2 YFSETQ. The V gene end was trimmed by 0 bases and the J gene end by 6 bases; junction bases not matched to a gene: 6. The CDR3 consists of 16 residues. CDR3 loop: CASSLDGTGVGNEQFF. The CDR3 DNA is TGCGCCAGCAGCTTGGACGGGACAGGGGTCGGCAATGAGCAGTTCTTC.

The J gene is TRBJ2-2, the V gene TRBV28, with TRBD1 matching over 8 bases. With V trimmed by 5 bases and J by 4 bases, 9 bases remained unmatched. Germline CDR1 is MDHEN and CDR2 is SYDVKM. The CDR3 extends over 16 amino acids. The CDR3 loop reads CASSASNRGSTGELFF. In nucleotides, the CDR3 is TGTGCCAGCAGTGCTAGCAACAGGGGGAGCACCGGGGAGCTGTTTTTT. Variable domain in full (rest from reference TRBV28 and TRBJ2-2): DVKVTQSSRYLVKRTGEKVFLECVQDMDHENMFWYRQDPGLGLRLIYFSYDVKMKEKGDIPEGYSVSREKKERFSLILESASTNQTSMYLCASSASNRGSTGELFFGEGSRLTVL.

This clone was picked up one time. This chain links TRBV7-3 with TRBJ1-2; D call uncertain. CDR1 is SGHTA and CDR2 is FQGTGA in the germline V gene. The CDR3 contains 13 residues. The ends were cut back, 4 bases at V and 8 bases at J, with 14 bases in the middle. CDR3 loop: CASSYEGLVGYTF. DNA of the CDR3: TGTGCCAGCAGCTATGAGGGCCTGGTAGGCTACACCTTC. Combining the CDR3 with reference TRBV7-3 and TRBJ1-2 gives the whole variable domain GAGVSQTPSNKVTEKGKYVELRCDPISGHTALYWYRQSLGQGPEFLIYFQGTGAADDSGLPNDRFFAVRPEGSVSTLKIQRTERGDSAVYLCASSYEGLVGYTFGSGTRLTVV.

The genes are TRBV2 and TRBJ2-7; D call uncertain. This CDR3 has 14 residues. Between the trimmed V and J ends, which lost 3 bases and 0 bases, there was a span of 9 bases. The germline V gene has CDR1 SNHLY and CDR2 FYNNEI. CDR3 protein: CASSDVAGSYEQYF. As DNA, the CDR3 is TGTGCCAGCAGTGATGTTGCAGGCTCCTACGAGCAGTACTTC.

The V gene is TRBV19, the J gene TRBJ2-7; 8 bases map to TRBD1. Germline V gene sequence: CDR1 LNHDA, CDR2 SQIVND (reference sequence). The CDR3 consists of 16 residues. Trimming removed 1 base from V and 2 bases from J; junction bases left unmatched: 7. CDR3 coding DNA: TGTGCCAGTAGTATAGTTTGGGCAGGGGGCGCCTACGAGCAGTACTTC. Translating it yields CASSIVWAGGAYEQYF.

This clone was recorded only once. The CDR3 DNA is TGTGCCAGCTCACCACCGGGACAGGGGGCGAACAATGAGCAGTTCTTC. Its translation: CASSPPGQGANNEQFF. The chain couples TRBV18 to TRBJ2-1; 12 nucleotides match TRBD1. The CDR3 is made up of 16 amino acids. Germline loops: CDR1 KGHSH, CDR2 LQKENI. Germline trimming cut 0 bases from V and 5 bases from J; bases unmatched to any gene: 2.

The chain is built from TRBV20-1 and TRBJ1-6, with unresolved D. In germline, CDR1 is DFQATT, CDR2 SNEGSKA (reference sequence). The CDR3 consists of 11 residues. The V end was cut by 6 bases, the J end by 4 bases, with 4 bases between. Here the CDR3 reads CSAQYNSPLHF. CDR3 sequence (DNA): TGCAGTGCACAGTATAATTCACCCCTCCACTTT.

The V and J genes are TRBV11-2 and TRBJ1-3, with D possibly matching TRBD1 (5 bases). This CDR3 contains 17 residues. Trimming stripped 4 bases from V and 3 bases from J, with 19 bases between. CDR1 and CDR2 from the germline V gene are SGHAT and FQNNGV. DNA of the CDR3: TGTGCCAGCAGCTCCGGAGGGGCAGGGTATTATGGAAACACCATATATTTT. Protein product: CASSSGGAGYYGNTIYF.

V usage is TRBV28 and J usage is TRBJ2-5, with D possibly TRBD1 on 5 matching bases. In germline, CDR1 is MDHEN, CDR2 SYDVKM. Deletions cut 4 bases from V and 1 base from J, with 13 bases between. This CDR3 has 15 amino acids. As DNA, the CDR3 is TGTGCCAGCAGTTCCCAGACTGGGGCCCAAGAGACCCAGTACTTC. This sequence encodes CASSSQTGAQETQYF.

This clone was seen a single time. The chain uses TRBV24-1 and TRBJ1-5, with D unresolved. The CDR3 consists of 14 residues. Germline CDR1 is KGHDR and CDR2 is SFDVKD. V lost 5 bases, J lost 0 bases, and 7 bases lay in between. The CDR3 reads CATSASYSNQPQHF. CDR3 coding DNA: TGTGCCACCAGTGCCAGTTATAGCAATCAGCCCCAGCATTTT.

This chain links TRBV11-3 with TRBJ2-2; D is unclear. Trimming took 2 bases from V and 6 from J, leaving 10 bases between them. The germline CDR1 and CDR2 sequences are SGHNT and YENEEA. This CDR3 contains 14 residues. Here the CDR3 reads CASSLSLRSGELFF. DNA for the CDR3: TGTGCCAGCAGCTTATCGTTGAGATCCGGGGAGCTGTTTTTT.

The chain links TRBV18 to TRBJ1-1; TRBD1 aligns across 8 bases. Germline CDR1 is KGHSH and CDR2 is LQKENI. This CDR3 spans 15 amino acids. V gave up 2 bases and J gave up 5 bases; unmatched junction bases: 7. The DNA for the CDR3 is TGTGCCAGCTCACCAGAAGGACAGGGTGCGACTGAAGCTTTCTTT. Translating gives CASSPEGQGATEAFF.

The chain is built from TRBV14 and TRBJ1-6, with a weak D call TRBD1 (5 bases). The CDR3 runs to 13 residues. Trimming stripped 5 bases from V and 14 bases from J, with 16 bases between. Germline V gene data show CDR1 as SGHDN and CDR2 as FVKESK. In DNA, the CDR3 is TGTGCCAGCAGCTTGACAGTCCCCAGGGCCCTCCACTTT. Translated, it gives CASSLTVPRALHF.

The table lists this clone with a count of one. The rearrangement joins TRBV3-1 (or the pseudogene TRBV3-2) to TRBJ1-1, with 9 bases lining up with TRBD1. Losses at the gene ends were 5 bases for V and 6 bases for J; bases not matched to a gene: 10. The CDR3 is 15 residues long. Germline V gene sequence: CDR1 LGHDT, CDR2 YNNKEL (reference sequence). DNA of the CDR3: TGTGCCAGCAGCGTCCAACAGGGGGCCCGCCCTGAAGCTTTCTTT. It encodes CASSVQQGARPEAFF.

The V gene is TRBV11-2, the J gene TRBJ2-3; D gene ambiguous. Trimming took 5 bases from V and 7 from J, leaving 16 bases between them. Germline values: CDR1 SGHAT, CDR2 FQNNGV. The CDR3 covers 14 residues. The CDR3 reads CASSEARHWNTQYF. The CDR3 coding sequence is TGTGCCAGCAGCGAGGCCCGGCATTGGAATACGCAGTATTTT.